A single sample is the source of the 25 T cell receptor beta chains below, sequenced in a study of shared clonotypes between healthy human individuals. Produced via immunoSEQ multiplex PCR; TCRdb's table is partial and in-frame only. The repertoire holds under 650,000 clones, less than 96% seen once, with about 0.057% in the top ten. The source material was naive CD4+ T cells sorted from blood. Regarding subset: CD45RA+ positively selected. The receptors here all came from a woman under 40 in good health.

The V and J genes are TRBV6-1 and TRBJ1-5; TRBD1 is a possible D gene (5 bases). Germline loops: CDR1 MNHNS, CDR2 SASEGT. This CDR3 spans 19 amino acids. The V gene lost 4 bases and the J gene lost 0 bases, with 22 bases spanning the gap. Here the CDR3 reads CASSVSFLDSGYSNQPQHF. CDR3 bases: TGTGCCAGCAGTGTGAGTTTTCTTGACAGTGGCTATAGCAATCAGCCCCAGCATTTT.

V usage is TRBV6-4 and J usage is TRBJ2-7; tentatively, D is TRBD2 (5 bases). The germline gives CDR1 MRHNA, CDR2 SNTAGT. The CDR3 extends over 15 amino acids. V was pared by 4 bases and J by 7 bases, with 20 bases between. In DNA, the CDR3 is TGTGCCAGCAGTGTGGTGGAAAGGGAAGGGAGTGAGCAGTACTTC. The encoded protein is CASSVVEREGSEQYF.

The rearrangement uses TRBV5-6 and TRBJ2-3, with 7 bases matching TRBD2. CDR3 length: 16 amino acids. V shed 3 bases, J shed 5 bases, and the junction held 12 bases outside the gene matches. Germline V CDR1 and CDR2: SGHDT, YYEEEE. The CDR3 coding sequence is TGTGCCAGCAGCTCCCTAGGGGCGGGAGACGAAGATACGCAGTATTTT. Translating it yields CASSSLGAGDEDTQYF.

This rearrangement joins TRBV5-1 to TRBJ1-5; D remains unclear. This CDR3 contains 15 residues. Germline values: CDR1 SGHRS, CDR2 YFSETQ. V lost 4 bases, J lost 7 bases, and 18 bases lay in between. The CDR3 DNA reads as TGCGCCAGCAGCCTAGGACCGGGCGCGACACAGCCCCAGCATTTT. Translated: CASSLGPGATQPQHF.

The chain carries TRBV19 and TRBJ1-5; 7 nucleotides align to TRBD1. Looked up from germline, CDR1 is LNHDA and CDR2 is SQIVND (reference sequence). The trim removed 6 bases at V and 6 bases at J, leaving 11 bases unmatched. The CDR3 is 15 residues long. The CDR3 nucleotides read TGTGCCAGTAGCGTATCAGACAGGGTCGGTCAGCCCCAGCATTTT. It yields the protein CASSVSDRVGQPQHF.

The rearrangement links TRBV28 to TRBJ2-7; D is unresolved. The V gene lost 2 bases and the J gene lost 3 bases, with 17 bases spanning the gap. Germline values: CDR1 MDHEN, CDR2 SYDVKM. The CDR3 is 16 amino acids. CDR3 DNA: TGTGCCAGCAGTTTAGTGGGAACTAACGGTATCTACGAGCAGTACTTC. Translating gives CASSLVGTNGIYEQYF.

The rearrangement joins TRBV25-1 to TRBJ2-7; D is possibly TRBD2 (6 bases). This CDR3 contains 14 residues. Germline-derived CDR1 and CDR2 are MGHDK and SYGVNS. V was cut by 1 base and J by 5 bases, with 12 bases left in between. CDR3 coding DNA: TGTGCCAGCAGTGAATGGGTTACGGGGGACGAGCAGTACTTC. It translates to CASSEWVTGDEQYF.

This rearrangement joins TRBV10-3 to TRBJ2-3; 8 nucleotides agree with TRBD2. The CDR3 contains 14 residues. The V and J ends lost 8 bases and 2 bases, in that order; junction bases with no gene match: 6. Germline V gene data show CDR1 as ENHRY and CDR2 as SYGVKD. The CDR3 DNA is TGTGCCATCGCCGCCGGGAGGGACACAGATACGCAGTATTTT. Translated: CAIAAGRDTDTQYF.

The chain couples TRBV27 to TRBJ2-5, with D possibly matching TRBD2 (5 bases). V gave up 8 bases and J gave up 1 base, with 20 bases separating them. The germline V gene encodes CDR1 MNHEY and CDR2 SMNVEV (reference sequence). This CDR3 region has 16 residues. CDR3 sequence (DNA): TGTGCCAGCGCATCCTCTGGCTGGGAGCCCCAAGAGACCCAGTACTTC. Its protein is CASASSGWEPQETQYF.

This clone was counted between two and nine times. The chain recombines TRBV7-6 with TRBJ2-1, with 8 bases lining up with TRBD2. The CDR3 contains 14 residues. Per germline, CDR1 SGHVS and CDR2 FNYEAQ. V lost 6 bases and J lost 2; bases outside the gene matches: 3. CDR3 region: CASRCSGAYNEQFF. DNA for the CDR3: TGTGCCAGCAGATGTAGCGGGGCCTACAATGAGCAGTTCTTC.

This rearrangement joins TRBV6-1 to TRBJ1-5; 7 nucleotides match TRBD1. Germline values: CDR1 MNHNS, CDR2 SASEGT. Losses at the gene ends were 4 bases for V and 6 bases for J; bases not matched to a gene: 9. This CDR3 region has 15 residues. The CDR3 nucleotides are TGTGCCAGCAGTGTAAAATCAGGGGGGGTTCAGCCCCAGCATTTT. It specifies CASSVKSGGVQPQHF.

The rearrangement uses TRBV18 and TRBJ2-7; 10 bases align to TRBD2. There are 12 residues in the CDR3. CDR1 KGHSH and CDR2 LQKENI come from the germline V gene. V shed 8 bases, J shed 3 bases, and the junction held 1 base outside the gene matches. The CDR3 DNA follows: TGTGCCAGCGCTAGCGGGAGCTACGAGCAGTACTTC. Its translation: CASASGSYEQYF.

CDR3 sequence (DNA): TGTGCCAGCAGTCCCCCTGGAATGCAGTACGAGCAGTACTTC. Translation: CASSPPGMQYEQYF. This sequence joins TRBV6-6 and TRBJ2-7; no clear D gene. V shed 5 bases and J shed 4 bases, with 15 bases lying between them. Germline CDR1 MNHNY, CDR2 SVGAGI (reference sequence). The CDR3 sequence is 14 residues long.

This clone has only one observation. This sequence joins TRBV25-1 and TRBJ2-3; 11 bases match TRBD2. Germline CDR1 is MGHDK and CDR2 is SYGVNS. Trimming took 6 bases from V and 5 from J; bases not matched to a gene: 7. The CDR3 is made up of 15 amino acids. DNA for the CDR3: TGTGCCAGCAGCTTAGCGGGAGGGCCGAGAGATACGCAGTATTTT. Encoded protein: CASSLAGGPRDTQYF.

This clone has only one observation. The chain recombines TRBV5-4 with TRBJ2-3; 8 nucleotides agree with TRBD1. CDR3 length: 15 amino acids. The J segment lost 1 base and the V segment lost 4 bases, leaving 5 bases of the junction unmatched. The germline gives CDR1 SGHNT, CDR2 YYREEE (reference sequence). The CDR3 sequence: CASSKDREGTDTQYF. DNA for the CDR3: TGTGCCAGCAGCAAGGACAGGGAGGGCACAGATACGCAGTATTTT. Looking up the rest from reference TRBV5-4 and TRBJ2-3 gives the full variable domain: ETGVTQSPTHLIKTRGQQVTLRCSSQSGHNTVSWYQQALGQGPQFIFQYYREEENGRGNFPPRFSGLQFPNYSSELNVNALELDDSALYLCASSKDREGTDTQYFGPGTRLTVL.

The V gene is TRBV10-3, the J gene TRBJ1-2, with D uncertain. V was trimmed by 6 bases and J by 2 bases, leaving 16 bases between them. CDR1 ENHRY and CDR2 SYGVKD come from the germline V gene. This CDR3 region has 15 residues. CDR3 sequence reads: CAIRGYSSQNYGYTF. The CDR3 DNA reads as TGTGCCATCAGGGGATACTCCTCGCAAAACTATGGCTACACCTTC.

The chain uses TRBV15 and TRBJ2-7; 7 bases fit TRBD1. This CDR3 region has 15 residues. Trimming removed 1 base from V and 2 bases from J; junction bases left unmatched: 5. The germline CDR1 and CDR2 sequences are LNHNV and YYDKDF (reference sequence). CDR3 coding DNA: TGTGCCACCAGCAGAGTCGGGACAGCAGCCTACGAGCAGTACTTC. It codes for CATSRVGTAAYEQYF. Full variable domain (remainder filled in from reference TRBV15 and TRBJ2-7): DAMVIQNPRYQVTQFGKPVTLSCSQTLNHNVMYWYQQKSSQAPKLLFHYYDKDFNNEADTPDNFQSRRPNTSFCFLDIRSPGLGDTAMYLCATSRVGTAAYEQYFGPGTRLTVT.

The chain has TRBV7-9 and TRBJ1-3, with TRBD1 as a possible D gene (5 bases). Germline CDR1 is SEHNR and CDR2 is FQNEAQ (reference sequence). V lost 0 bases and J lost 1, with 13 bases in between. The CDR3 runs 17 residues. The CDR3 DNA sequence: TGTGCCAGCAGCTTAGCATGGCCCCAGGGATCTGGAAACACCATATATTTT. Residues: CASSLAWPQGSGNTIYF.

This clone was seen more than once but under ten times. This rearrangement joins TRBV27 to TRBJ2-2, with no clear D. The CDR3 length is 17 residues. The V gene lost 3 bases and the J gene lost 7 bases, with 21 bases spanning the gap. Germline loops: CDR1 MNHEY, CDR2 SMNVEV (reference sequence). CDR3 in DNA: TGTGCCAGCAGTTTTGTTTGGGGTGCTAGTGATCACGGGGAGCTGTTTTTT. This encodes CASSFVWGASDHGELFF.

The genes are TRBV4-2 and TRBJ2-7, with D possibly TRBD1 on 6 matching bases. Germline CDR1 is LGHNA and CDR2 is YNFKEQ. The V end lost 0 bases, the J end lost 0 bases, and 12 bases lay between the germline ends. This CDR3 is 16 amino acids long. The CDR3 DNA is TGTGCCAGCAGCCAAGAACTGGACAGATCCTCCTACGAGCAGTACTTC. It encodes CASSQELDRSSYEQYF.

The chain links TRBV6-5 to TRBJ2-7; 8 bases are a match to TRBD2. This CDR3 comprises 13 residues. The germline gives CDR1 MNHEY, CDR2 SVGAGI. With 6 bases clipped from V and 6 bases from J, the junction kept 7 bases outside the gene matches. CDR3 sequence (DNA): TGTGCCAGCAGCCCCCTGGCGGGAGGCGAGCAGTACTTC. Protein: CASSPLAGGEQYF.

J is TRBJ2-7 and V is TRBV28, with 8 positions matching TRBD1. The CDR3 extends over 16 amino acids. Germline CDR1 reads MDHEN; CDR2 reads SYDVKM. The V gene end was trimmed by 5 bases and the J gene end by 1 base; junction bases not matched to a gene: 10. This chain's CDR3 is CASSLGGQAVSYEQYF. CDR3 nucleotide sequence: TGTGCCAGCAGTCTAGGGGGACAGGCGGTATCCTACGAGCAGTACTTC.

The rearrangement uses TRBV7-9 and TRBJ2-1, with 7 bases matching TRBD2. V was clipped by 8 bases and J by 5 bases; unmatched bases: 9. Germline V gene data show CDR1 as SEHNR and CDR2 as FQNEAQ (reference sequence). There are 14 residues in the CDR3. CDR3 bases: TGTGCCAGCGGTCTCTACGGGAGGCACAATGAGCAGTTCTTC. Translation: CASGLYGRHNEQFF.

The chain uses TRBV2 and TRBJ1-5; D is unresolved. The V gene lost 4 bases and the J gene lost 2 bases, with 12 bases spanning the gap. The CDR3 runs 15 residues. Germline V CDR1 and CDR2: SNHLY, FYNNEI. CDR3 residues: CASSAIQRGNQPQHF. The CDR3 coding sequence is TGTGCCAGCAGTGCGATACAGCGGGGCAATCAGCCCCAGCATTTT. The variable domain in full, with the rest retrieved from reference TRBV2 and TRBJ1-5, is EPEVTQTPSHQVTQMGQEVILRCVPISNHLYFYWYRQILGQKVEFLVSFYNNEISEKSEIFDDQFSVERPDGSNFTLKIRSTKLEDSAMYFCASSAIQRGNQPQHFGDGTRLSIL.

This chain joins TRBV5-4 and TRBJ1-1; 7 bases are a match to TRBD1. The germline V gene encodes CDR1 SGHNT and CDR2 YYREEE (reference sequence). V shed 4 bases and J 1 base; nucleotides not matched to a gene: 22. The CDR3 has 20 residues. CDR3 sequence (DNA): TGTGCCAGCAGCCCGCGCCCCGGGAGGGGGCCACCAGACCCGAACACTGAAGCTTTCTTT. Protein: CASSPRPGRGPPDPNTEAFF.